The present T cell receptor beta chain was sequenced within a study of blood T cells in healthy people across ages (dated by TCRdb to between 2015 and 2017). About the investigation overall: In model experiments, template switching captured roughly one uniquely barcoded TCR beta cDNA molecule for every two T cells. Using deep sequencing normalized with unique cDNA molecular identifiers, the study measured how TCR beta repertoire diversity changes with age. The donors were divided into four age groups: young (average approximately 17 years), middle-aged (about 39), aged (around 67) and long-lived (roughly 82). To avoid experimental bias, donors of different ages were spread randomly across the sequencing lanes. Using the same blood draw, the study looked at two additional independent replicas of 1 million unique cDNA reads for two donors, one aged 18 to 29 and the other aged 80 or older.

The library was generated by 5' RACE. Data came from an Illumina HiSeq 2500. A second roughly 7 to 11 cycle PCR used a sample-barcoded 5' primer and a J-beta primer mix. A unique molecular identifier was introduced onto each TCR beta cDNA molecule by a template-switch 5' adaptor carrying 12 random nucleotides. Each sample yielded at least 3 million CDR3-containing paired-end reads. The Mint cDNA synthesis kit, primed by a TRBC-specific oligonucleotide, was used to synthesize first-strand cDNA from all RNA. Following uracil-DNA glycosylase treatment, a first 18-cycle PCR with universal primers M1SS and BC2_uni_R was performed on all cDNA. In the paper's pipeline: Normalization of each sample was performed by random selection of 1 million high-quality reads, each carrying a distinct molecular identifier. Reads sharing molecular identifiers were discarded rather than binned into consensus sequences. MiTCR, set to a Q25 quality threshold and the strictest error-elimination algorithm, was used for CDR3 identification, clonotype clustering and error correction. A nonparametric unseen species model using Euler transformation provided a lower-bound estimate of total TCR beta diversity. Through fastp at Q25 and MiXCR, TCRdb rebuilt clones from the public reads, retaining in-frame beta chains. Each CDR3 protein gets just one entry, which takes the most common genes and DNA from the rows behind it. The V and J calls were not made by the authors but by TCRdb's processing. The sample table records 710,000 or so distinct CDR3 sequences; about a fifth of these occur just once. Jointly, the top ten make up 22% of the sample.

Concerning this clonotype itself: The antigen it recognizes is unknown. No base quality information exists; no much larger clone differs at one position.

General conclusions and limits of the study: Observed TCR beta diversity per million T cells fell roughly linearly with age, and a significant reduction was already apparent by age about 36. Conclusive comparison of naive and antigen-experienced compartments was prevented by the profiling of bulk unsorted PBMCs. Compared with the aged group, the long-lived group had more naive CD4+ T cells, fewer expanded clones and increased TCR diversity, a pattern suggesting age selection. Estimates of total diversity based on one million sequenced T cells were regarded as lower bounds and as underestimates. Observed TCR beta diversity correlated strongly with the percentage of naive T cells measured by flow cytometry. Because donor CMV infection status was unknown, age-related changes in expanded clonotypes were potentially confounded.

The donors were 40 or so Caucasian individuals from Russia, aged about 6 to 100 years, who were systemically healthy. Each donor gave roughly 11 milliliters of peripheral blood, drawn into EDTA-treated Vacutainer tubes. Ficoll-Paque density-gradient centrifugation was used to isolate PBMCs, with at least 7 million obtained per sample. Trizol reagent was used to extract total RNA from PBMCs, with at least 5.5 micrograms per sample. Naive CD45RAhigh/CD27high T cell percentages were measured by flow cytometry on a PBMC aliquot from every donor. CDR1 and CDR2 were assigned from the germline V gene (reference sequence) as DFQATT and SNEGSKA. The CDR3, cysteine through phenylalanine, is 14 amino acids long. The entry retains the CDR3 DNA only, 42 bases that are in frame from base 1. Germline trimming amounts to 6 bases on V and 4 bases on J, with 9 as the count of junction bases outside the gene matches.

Material: blood. This sequence was found in a man between 65 and 80 years old in good health. This receptor chain uses TRBV20-1 and TRBJ1-5, and 7 junctional nucleotides match TRBD1. The CDR3 reads as follows: CSAVNRGGNQPQHF. The DNA is as follows: TGCAGTGCAGTCAACAGGGGTGGTAATCAGCCCCAGCATTTT.